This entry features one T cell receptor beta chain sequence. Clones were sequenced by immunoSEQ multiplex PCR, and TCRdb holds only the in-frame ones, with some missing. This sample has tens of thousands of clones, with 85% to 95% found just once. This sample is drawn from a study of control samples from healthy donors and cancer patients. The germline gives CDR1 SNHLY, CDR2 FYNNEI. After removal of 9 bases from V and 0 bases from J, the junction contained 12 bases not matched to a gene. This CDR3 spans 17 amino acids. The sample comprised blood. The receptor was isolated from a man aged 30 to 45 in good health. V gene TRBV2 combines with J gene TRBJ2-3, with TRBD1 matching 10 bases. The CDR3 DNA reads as TGTGCCAGACGGACAGGGGGACTTATTTCCAGCACAGATACGCAGTATTTT. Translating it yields CARRTGGLISSTDTQYF.